One sample yielded the 19 T cell receptor beta chains listed below, sequenced in a study of long-term antiretroviral therapy in people with HIV. At survey level, the immunoSEQ assay was run in its v3.0 version. Repertoires were generated with immunoSEQ multiplex PCR, while TCRdb's copy carries only in-frame clones and drops some. This sample has about 39,000 clones, with approximately 86% found just once. The specimen comprised unsorted PBMCs, sampled just before starting antiretroviral therapy. The receptors originated from a woman between 18 and 29 years old with HIV.

The CDR3 DNA is TGTGCCAGTAGTCCCCGGGACGGCCGCAATCAGCCCCAGCATTTT. Translating it yields CASSPRDGRNQPQHF. V and J are TRBV19 and TRBJ1-5; possible D gene TRBD1, 5 bases. The V end was cut by 5 bases, the J end by 2 bases, with 13 bases between. From germline, CDR1 is LNHDA and CDR2 SQIVND (reference sequence). CDR3 length: 15 amino acids. The whole variable domain, remainder taken from reference TRBV19 and TRBJ1-5, is DGGITQSPKYLFRKEGQNVTLSCEQNLNHDAMYWYRQDPGQGLRLIYYSQIVNDFQKGDIAEGYSVSREKKESFPLTVTSAQKNPTAFYLCASSPRDGRNQPQHFGDGTRLSIL.

This chain joins TRBV6-5 and TRBJ2-7; the match to TRBD1 covers 7 bases. Germline CDR1 is MNHEY and CDR2 is SVGAGI. This CDR3 has 15 amino acids. J lost 3 bases, V lost 0 bases, and 5 bases had no gene match. The CDR3: CASSYSGGRNYEQYF. The CDR3 DNA is TGTGCCAGCAGTTACTCAGGGGGCAGGAACTACGAGCAGTACTTC.

V usage is TRBV6-5 and J usage is TRBJ2-1; D is perhaps TRBD1 (5 bases). Between the trimmed V and J ends, which lost 0 bases and 4 bases, there was a span of 7 bases. This CDR3 has 14 amino acids. The germline CDR1 and CDR2 sequences are MNHEY and SVGAGI. The CDR3 is CASSYSSGYNEQFF. For the CDR3, the DNA is TGTGCCAGCAGTTACTCCTCAGGGTACAATGAGCAGTTCTTC.

This clone was counted a few times. The CDR3 coding sequence is TGTGCCAGCAGCTTAGTGACAGGGGGCCTGCCTGAGCAGTTCTTC. This translates into CASSLVTGGLPEQFF. The rearrangement joins TRBV7-6 to TRBJ2-1; 10 bases agree with TRBD1. The CDR3 length is 15 residues. Germline CDR1 reads SGHVS; CDR2 reads FNYEAQ. The trim removed 1 base at V and 9 bases at J, leaving 6 bases unmatched.

The V and J genes are TRBV6-5 and TRBJ1-5; D unclear. Germline CDR1 MNHEY, CDR2 SVGAGI. This CDR3 comprises 13 residues. Trimming shortened V by 0 bases and J by 7 bases, and 7 bases separated the two germline ends. In DNA form, the CDR3 reads TGTGCCAGCAGTTACTCGGTCCGGCAGCCCCAGCATTTT. It specifies CASSYSVRQPQHF.

The chain joins TRBV9 to TRBJ1-1, with D hard to call. The V gene's germline CDR1 is SGDLS and CDR2 YYNGEE. V was shortened by 3 bases and J by 6 bases, with 12 bases between the two germline ends. The CDR3 consists of 13 residues. The CDR3 DNA sequence: TGTGCCAGCAGCGAAGACGCTCGGGCTGAAGCTTTCTTT. Translating it yields CASSEDARAEAFF.

This chain uses TRBV5-1 with TRBJ2-3; D perhaps matches TRBD2 (5 bases). Germline CDR1 reads SGHRS; CDR2 reads YFSETQ. This CDR3 spans 14 amino acids. V lost 0 bases and J lost 1, with 6 bases in between. CDR3 in amino acids: CASSLVSGTDTQYF. CDR3 in DNA: TGCGCCAGCAGCTTGGTTAGCGGCACAGATACGCAGTATTTT. The full variable domain, rest sourced from reference TRBV5-1 and TRBJ2-3, is KAGVTQTPRYLIKTRGQQVTLSCSPISGHRSVSWYQQTPGQGLQFLFEYFSETQRNKGNFPGRFSGRQFSNSRSEMNVSTLELGDSALYLCASSLVSGTDTQYFGPGTRLTVL.

The chain has TRBV19 and TRBJ1-5, with D possibly matching TRBD1 (5 bases). Trimming pared 5 bases from V and 4 bases from J, leaving 9 bases between. The CDR3 contains 13 residues. Per the germline V gene, CDR1 is LNHDA and CDR2 is SQIVND (reference sequence). CDR3 DNA: TGTGCCAGTAGTGACAGCGGGAATCAGCCCCAGCATTTT. This translates into CASSDSGNQPQHF.

The chain links TRBV7-3 to TRBJ2-2; D unresolved. The V gene lost 2 bases and the J gene lost 4 bases, with 17 bases spanning the gap. The length of the CDR3 is 17 residues. CDR1 and CDR2 (germline): SGHTA, FQGTGA. The CDR3 reads CASSLLWTPLGTGELFF. DNA for the CDR3: TGTGCCAGCAGCTTACTGTGGACCCCACTTGGCACCGGGGAGCTGTTTTTT.

The rearrangement uses TRBV19 and TRBJ1-4; 7 bases fit TRBD1. Losses at the gene ends were 5 bases for V and 0 bases for J; bases not matched to a gene: 6. The CDR3 sequence is 16 residues long. CDR1 and CDR2 from the germline V gene are LNHDA and SQIVND (reference sequence). CDR3 nucleotides: TGTGCCAGTAGTGCCAACAGGGGATCAACTAATGAAAAACTGTTTTTT. Protein: CASSANRGSTNEKLFF.

This chain joins TRBV11-2 and TRBJ2-3; D gene uncertain. Germline CDR1 SGHAT, CDR2 FQNNGV. This CDR3 contains 12 residues. Trimming took 1 base from V and 3 from J, leaving 2 bases between them. CDR3: CASSLGTDTQYF. DNA of the CDR3: TGTGCCAGCAGCTTAGGTACAGATACGCAGTATTTT.

This clone has a handful of counts. This chain links TRBV5-1 with TRBJ1-5, with D maybe TRBD1 (5 bases). Germline V gene sequence: CDR1 SGHRS, CDR2 YFSETQ. This CDR3 spans 15 amino acids. Trimming removed 4 bases at V and 3 bases at J, with 14 bases between. As DNA, the CDR3 is TGCGCCAGCAGCCCTTGGGACGTCATCAATCAGCCCCAGCATTTT. This sequence encodes CASSPWDVINQPQHF.

This chain links TRBV5-8 with TRBJ2-4, with 9 bases aligning to TRBD1. Germline CDR1 SGHTS, CDR2 YDEGEE. The CDR3 is made up of 16 amino acids. Trimming took 1 base from V and 3 from J; bases not matched to a gene: 5. The CDR3 reads CASSLPLTGGKNIQYF. The CDR3 bases are TGTGCCAGCAGCTTGCCCTTGACAGGGGGCAAAAACATTCAGTACTTC.

The chain links TRBV4-3 to TRBJ2-2; 8 bases are a match to TRBD2. Germline V gene lookup returns CDR1 LGHNA and CDR2 YSLEER. This CDR3 contains 17 residues. The junction had 8 bases not matched to a gene; V was cut back by 0 bases and J by 5 bases. The CDR3 reads CASSQDRVAGMTGELFF. The CDR3 nucleotides are TGCGCCAGCAGCCAAGATAGGGTAGCGGGAATGACCGGGGAGCTGTTTTTT.

The chain couples TRBV7-9 to TRBJ1-4; D gene uncertain. V lost 1 base, J lost 7 bases, and 10 bases lay in between. CDR1 is SEHNR and CDR2 is FQNEAQ in the germline V gene (reference sequence). The CDR3 consists of 14 residues. CDR3 region: CASSLVEVGEKLFF. For the CDR3, the DNA is TGTGCCAGCAGCTTAGTCGAGGTTGGTGAAAAACTGTTTTTT.

V gene TRBV7-9 combines with J gene TRBJ2-1, with D unclear. The CDR3 loop spans 15 amino acids. V lost 0 bases to trimming and J lost 4 bases, with 10 bases between them. Germline CDR1 is SEHNR and CDR2 is FQNEAQ (reference sequence). In DNA, the CDR3 is TGTGCCAGCAGCTTAGCGAGTACTCCGTACAATGAGCAGTTCTTC. It codes for CASSLASTPYNEQFF.

The V call is TRBV4-3, the J call TRBJ1-5, with 9 nucleotides matching TRBD1. Germline V gene data show CDR1 as LGHNA and CDR2 as YSLEER. CDR3 size: 16 residues. Losses at the gene ends were 0 bases for V and 7 bases for J; bases not matched to a gene: 7. The CDR3 region is CASSQDTGGLGQPQHF. The CDR3 DNA reads TGCGCCAGCAGCCAAGATACAGGGGGCCTTGGCCAGCCCCAGCATTTT.

This clone was seen a single time. The genes are TRBV7-2 and TRBJ2-7; D is uncertain. Germline V gene data show CDR1 as SGHTA and CDR2 as FQGNSA. V was trimmed by 0 bases and J by 7 bases, leaving 10 bases between them. The CDR3 covers 13 residues. This CDR3 reads CASSLATSGEQYF. CDR3 sequence (DNA): TGTGCCAGCAGCTTAGCGACATCCGGGGAGCAGTACTTC.

CDR3 in amino acids: CASTRTGSYEQYF. The CDR3 nucleotides are TGTGCCAGCACCCGGACGGGGTCCTACGAGCAGTACTTC. The chain uses TRBV28 and TRBJ2-7; a possible D gene is TRBD2 (5 bases). V was trimmed by 7 bases and J by 1 base, leaving 11 bases between them. Germline V gives CDR1 MDHEN, CDR2 SYDVKM. The CDR3 runs to 13 residues.